This entry is about one TCR beta chain. Trimming shortened V by 3 bases and J by 9 bases, and 12 bases separated the two germline ends. The V gene's germline CDR1 is DFQATT and CDR2 SNEGSKA (reference sequence). This CDR3 contains 12 residues. Each CDR3 protein gets one entry after TCRdb re-called the RT-PCR reads with MiXCR. This table holds hundreds of thousands of distinct CDR3 sequences, 12% to 15% found once. This clonotype originated in a female donor in good health, serving as a healthy control. The chain is built from TRBV20-1 and TRBJ2-1, with D uncertain. The material sequenced was memory CD4+ T cells from blood. The CDR3 region is CSASDRTVEQFF. In DNA form, the CDR3 reads TGCAGTGCTAGCGATAGGACGGTTGAGCAGTTCTTC.